This T cell receptor beta chain was recovered during a study of shared clonotypes between healthy human individuals. Per germline, CDR1 SGHDT and CDR2 YYEEEE. The CDR3 length is 18 residues. V was cut by 5 bases and J by 7 bases, with 30 bases left in between. Produced via immunoSEQ multiplex PCR; TCRdb's table is partial and in-frame only. The profile shows roughly 2 million clones, about 95% of them singletons. The receptor's source is a man in his late teens or twenties in good health. Input material: naive CD4+ T cells sorted from blood. The subset here: CD45RA+ positively selected. The chain recombines TRBV5-6 with TRBJ1-1; perhaps TRBD1 as D (6 bases). The CDR3 loop reads CASSSTIGTFFWYGEAFF. In DNA form, the CDR3 reads TGTGCCAGCAGTTCGACAATAGGGACATTTTTTTGGTACGGTGAAGCTTTCTTT.